Shown below are 4 T cell receptor beta chains from a single sample sequenced in a study of primary melanoma T cells and metastatic recurrence. The method was immunoSEQ multiplex PCR; TCRdb's version includes in-frame clones alone and lacks a portion of them. This table holds about 250 clones, about 85% found once. The sample comprised melanoma tumor tissue. The receptors were gathered from a human donor with melanoma.

J is TRBJ2-2 and V is TRBV11-3; the match to TRBD2 covers 11 bases. The CDR3 runs 17 residues. Looked up from germline, CDR1 is SGHNT and CDR2 is YENEEA. With V trimmed by 5 bases and J by 1 base, 6 bases remained unmatched. The CDR3 region has the DNA TGTGCCAGCAGCCTACTAGCGGGAGCCTTGAACACCGGGGAGCTGTTTTTT. Translation gives CASSLLAGALNTGELFF.

The chain couples TRBV6-8 to TRBJ2-7, with 13 bases that match TRBD2. J lost 2 bases, V lost 6 bases, and 13 bases had no gene match. The CDR3 is made up of 18 amino acids. The germline CDR1 and CDR2 sequences are MNHGY and SAAAGT. The CDR3 reads CASSPRLAGGRGAYEQYF. CDR3 bases: TGTGCCAGCAGCCCCAGACTAGCGGGAGGCCGGGGGGCCTACGAGCAGTACTTC.

Sample share makes this clone hyperexpanded. The CDR3 sequence: CASSYREGDQPQHF. In nucleotides, the CDR3 is TGTGCCAGCAGTTACCGCGAGGGAGATCAGCCCCAGCATTTT. The chain joins TRBV6-8 to TRBJ1-5; D unresolved. V dropped 2 bases and J dropped 5 bases, with 10 bases sitting between them. This CDR3 spans 14 amino acids. Germline lookup yields CDR1 MNHGY and CDR2 SAAAGT.

As for this clone: One junction end disagrees with the germline gene, perhaps due to a read error. V is TRBV7-6 and J is TRBJ2-3; no clear D gene. The V gene's germline CDR1 is SGHVS and CDR2 FNYEAQ. The CDR3 is 16 residues long. CDR3 region: CASTLGQAVWTDTQYF. CDR3 bases: TGTGCCAGCACCTTAGGGCAGGCAGTTTGGACAGATACGCAGTATTTT.